The 30 T cell receptor beta chains presented below share a single source sample, sequenced in a study of T cell responses to AZD1222 COVID-19 vaccine. Using immunoSEQ multiplex PCR, the repertoire was profiled, and TCRdb retains in-frame clones only, with some absent. The table has some 100,000 clones, 87% seen once. The sample in question was peripheral blood, obtained on day 0 of AZD1222 vaccination. These receptors all come from an adult in good health.

The J gene is TRBJ1-5, the V gene TRBV2; no reliable D call. V lost 0 bases, J lost 6 bases, and 12 bases lay in between. CDR3 length: 15 residues. Germline loops: CDR1 SNHLY, CDR2 FYNNEI. CDR3 sequence reads: CASSEAWTSRQPQHF. CDR3 nucleotide sequence: TGTGCCAGCAGTGAAGCCTGGACCTCGCGTCAGCCCCAGCATTTT.

DNA of the CDR3: TGTGCCAGCAGCTTGGGCAGGTCAACTAATGAAAAACTGTTTTTT. It codes for CASSLGRSTNEKLFF. V usage is TRBV5-4 and J usage is TRBJ1-4; D not resolved. V was clipped by 0 bases and J by 0 bases, with 6 bases between them. The CDR3 covers 15 residues. Germline CDR1 SGHNT, CDR2 YYREEE (reference sequence).

The chain joins TRBV19 to TRBJ2-2; D is unclear. The CDR3 is made up of 14 amino acids. The V end lost 5 bases, the J end lost 7 bases, and 14 bases lay between the germline ends. Germline values: CDR1 LNHDA, CDR2 SQIVND (reference sequence). The CDR3 bases are TGTGCCAGTAGTGCCCAAATAGGCGGCGGGGAGCTGTTTTTT. Its translation is CASSAQIGGGELFF.

The chain joins TRBV7-2 to TRBJ1-5; maybe TRBD1 (5 bases). V was cut by 2 bases and J by 7 bases, with 18 bases left in between. Germline V gives CDR1 SGHTA, CDR2 FQGNSA. This CDR3 spans 16 amino acids. The CDR3 DNA reads as TGTGCCAGCAGCTTACTCCCCCTTCAGGGAACGCAGCCCCAGCATTTT. Translation: CASSLLPLQGTQPQHF.

The rearrangement links TRBV7-2 to TRBJ2-1; 11 positions agree with TRBD2. Trimming at V came to 2 bases and at J to 8 bases, leaving 11 bases not matched to a gene. The CDR3 length is 17 residues. The germline V gene has CDR1 SGHTA and CDR2 FQGNSA. CDR3 DNA: TGTGCCAGCAGCTTAATGCAATTAGCGGGGGGGCCCCATGAGCAGTTCTTC. Amino acids: CASSLMQLAGGPHEQFF.

This clone was recorded a few times. The rearrangement links TRBV18 to TRBJ1-1; D unclear. Germline V gene sequence: CDR1 KGHSH, CDR2 LQKENI. This CDR3 is 15 amino acids long. V lost 3 bases and J 1 base, leaving 12 bases between the germline ends. The CDR3 DNA sequence: TGTGCCAGCTCACCGATTCGAGTCGGGAACACTGAAGCTTTCTTT. Translation: CASSPIRVGNTEAFF.

The chain joins TRBV18 to TRBJ2-7; 8 positions match TRBD1. In germline, CDR1 is KGHSH, CDR2 LQKENI. After removal of 8 bases from V and 1 base from J, the junction contained 1 base not matched to a gene. This CDR3 spans 12 amino acids. CDR3 region: CASRTGSYEQYF. CDR3 bases: TGTGCCAGCCGGACAGGGTCCTACGAGCAGTACTTC.

The chain uses TRBV19 and TRBJ1-3; D is ambiguous. Trimming took 2 bases from V and 2 from J, leaving 10 bases between them. This CDR3 is built from 15 residues. Per germline, CDR1 LNHDA and CDR2 SQIVND (reference sequence). CDR3 region: CASSISEFPGNTIYF. The DNA of the CDR3 is TGTGCCAGTAGTATATCGGAGTTCCCTGGAAACACCATATATTTT.

The CDR3 reads CASSLSGQGEADEKLFF. The CDR3 DNA sequence: TGTGCCAGCAGCTTATCTGGACAGGGAGAGGCCGATGAAAAACTGTTTTTT. V is TRBV7-8 and J is TRBJ1-4; TRBD1 matches at 8 bases. The V gene end was trimmed by 2 bases and the J gene end by 6 bases; junction bases not matched to a gene: 11. Germline assignment: CDR1 SGHVS and CDR2 FQNEAQ. The CDR3 is made up of 17 amino acids.

The rearrangement uses TRBV4-3 and TRBJ2-4, with no clear D. CDR3 length: 15 amino acids. CDR1 and CDR2 from the germline V gene are LGHNA and YSLEER. V was trimmed by 0 bases and J by 5 bases, leaving 11 bases between them. The CDR3 region has the DNA TGCGCCAGCAGCCAAGATCGTTGGGTCGAAAACATTCAGTACTTC. Its translation: CASSQDRWVENIQYF.

This rearrangement joins TRBV10-2 to TRBJ1-2; TRBD1 matches at 12 bases. The CDR3 length is 15 residues. The germline V gene encodes CDR1 WSHSY and CDR2 SAAADI. Unmatched junction bases numbered 8, after V lost 5 bases and J lost 7 bases. In nucleotides, the CDR3 is TGCGCCAGCAGTTCCACCGGGACAGGGGGCGGTGGCTACACCTTC. It translates to CASSSTGTGGGGYTF.

The chain is built from TRBV6-5 and TRBJ1-3, with D uncertain. Germline CDR1 and CDR2: MNHEY and SVGAGI. This CDR3 has 13 amino acids. V was pared by 8 bases and J by 3 bases, with 11 bases between. CDR3 sequence reads: CASRSSGGNTIYF. For the CDR3, the DNA is TGTGCCAGCCGCAGCTCTGGTGGAAACACCATATATTTT.

The rearrangement joins TRBV18 to TRBJ2-7; weak D call: TRBD1 (6 bases). The germline gives CDR1 KGHSH, CDR2 LQKENI. The CDR3 is made up of 15 amino acids. The ends were cut back, 2 bases at V and 0 bases at J, with 11 bases in the middle. The CDR3 here is CASSPKGGSSYEQYF. The CDR3 DNA reads as TGTGCCAGCTCACCAAAAGGGGGTAGCTCCTACGAGCAGTACTTC.

This chain links TRBV7-2 with TRBJ2-5; no reliable D call. V dropped 5 bases and J dropped 2 bases, with 12 bases sitting between them. The CDR3 totals 14 residues. CDR1 and CDR2 from the germline V gene are SGHTA and FQGNSA. The DNA of the CDR3 is TGTGCCAGCAGCCCTCCACCCGGGCAAGAGACCCAGTACTTC. The encoded protein is CASSPPPGQETQYF.

In nucleotides, the CDR3 is TGTGCCAGCAGCTTATTTAGGACTAGCGTACCAGATACGCAGTATTTT. Protein sequence: CASSLFRTSVPDTQYF. The chain employs TRBV7-8 and TRBJ2-3, with 9 bases identical to TRBD2. The CDR3 runs 16 residues. In germline, CDR1 is SGHVS, CDR2 FQNEAQ. J was trimmed by 4 bases and V by 2 bases; bases with no gene match: 7.

The genes are TRBV9 and TRBJ2-3; possibly TRBD2 for D (5 bases). The CDR3 runs 14 residues. From germline, CDR1 is SGDLS and CDR2 YYNGEE. Trimming pared 3 bases from V and 5 bases from J, leaving 13 bases between. The CDR3 nucleotides are TGTGCCAGCAGCGGACGGACTCTCCAAGATACGCAGTATTTT. This codes for CASSGRTLQDTQYF.

The table lists this clone with a count of one. The V and J genes are TRBV4-2 and TRBJ2-4, with a possible D match to TRBD1 (6 bases). Germline V lookup: CDR1 LGHNA, CDR2 YNFKEQ. V lost 8 bases to trimming and J lost 4 bases, with 18 bases between them. CDR3 size: 15 residues. The CDR3 protein is CASGPTQGRKNIQYF. The CDR3 nucleotides are TGTGCCAGCGGCCCAACCCAGGGGCGGAAAAACATTCAGTACTTC.

V usage is TRBV24-1 and J usage is TRBJ2-2; D is undetermined. Germline loops: CDR1 KGHDR, CDR2 SFDVKD. The CDR3 totals 13 residues. Trimming pared 8 bases from V and 2 bases from J, leaving 8 bases between. As DNA, the CDR3 is TGTGCCACCAATTGGGGTAACACCGGGGAGCTGTTTTTT. As protein: CATNWGNTGELFF.

This clone was recorded only once. In DNA, the CDR3 is TGTGCCAGCAGCTTGGCTGGCTGGGGGCGATCCCACTATGGCTACACCTTC. This gives the protein CASSLAGWGRSHYGYTF. The genes are TRBV7-9 and TRBJ1-2; possible D gene TRBD1, 6 bases. The length of the CDR3 is 17 residues. The V gene's germline CDR1 is SEHNR and CDR2 FQNEAQ (reference sequence). Trimming took 3 bases from V and 3 from J, leaving 20 bases between them.

The chain joins TRBV27 to TRBJ1-2; unclear D gene. CDR3 length: 13 amino acids. Trimming cost V 2 bases and J 4 bases, with 8 bases left between them. CDR1 MNHEY and CDR2 SMNVEV come from the germline V gene (reference sequence). The CDR3 sequence: CASSLKMAYGYTF. Written as DNA, the CDR3 is TGTGCCAGCAGTTTAAAGATGGCCTATGGCTACACCTTC.

CDR3 residues: CASSTGQANSYEQYF. CDR3 nucleotide sequence: TGCGCCAGCAGCACGGGACAGGCGAACTCCTACGAGCAGTACTTC. This chain links TRBV5-1 with TRBJ2-7, with 8 bases aligning to TRBD1. Germline V gene lookup returns CDR1 SGHRS and CDR2 YFSETQ. After removal of 4 bases from V and 0 bases from J, the junction contained 6 bases not matched to a gene. This CDR3 comprises 15 residues.

The chain has TRBV2 and TRBJ2-3; D unclear. Germline V gene lookup returns CDR1 SNHLY and CDR2 FYNNEI. V was pared by 7 bases and J by 8 bases, with 13 bases between. CDR3 length: 12 amino acids. The chain's CDR3 is CASTPQAGTQYF. CDR3 DNA: TGTGCCAGCACCCCCCAGGCCGGTACGCAGTATTTT.

The rearrangement links TRBV12-5 to TRBJ1-2; no definite D call. CDR1 and CDR2 (germline): LGHNT, FRNRAP. V was shortened by 0 bases and J by 1 base, with 12 bases between the two germline ends. The CDR3 spans 16 residues. The CDR3 region has the DNA TGTGCTAGTGGTTTGGTATTATCTGGGAGTAACTATGGCTACACCTTC. Its translation is CASGLVLSGSNYGYTF.

V gene TRBV19 combines with J gene TRBJ2-1; 7 nucleotides align to TRBD1. The CDR3 length is 13 residues. Per the germline V gene, CDR1 is LNHDA and CDR2 is SQIVND (reference sequence). V lost 6 bases to trimming and J lost 4 bases; unmatched junction nucleotides: 3. The CDR3 sequence: CASRQGPYNEQFF. The DNA for the CDR3 is TGTGCCAGTAGACAGGGGCCTTACAATGAGCAGTTCTTC.

The rearrangement uses TRBV5-5 and TRBJ2-3; weak D call: TRBD1 (6 bases). CDR3 length equals 16 residues. Germline V gene data show CDR1 as SGHKS and CDR2 as YYEKEE (reference sequence). V was pared by 4 bases and J by 0 bases, with 15 bases between. CDR3 protein: CASSTAGTTSTDTQYF. The CDR3 nucleotides read TGTGCCAGCAGCACCGCCGGGACAACCAGCACAGATACGCAGTATTTT.

The chain is built from TRBV6-5 and TRBJ1-6; 7 bases align to TRBD1. V shed 8 bases and J 10 bases; nucleotides not matched to a gene: 8. Germline CDR1 reads MNHEY; CDR2 reads SVGAGI. This CDR3 has 13 amino acids. The CDR3 sequence: CASARQGGSPLHF. The CDR3 DNA follows: TGTGCCAGCGCCCGACAGGGAGGATCACCCCTCCACTTT.

This clone was seen repeatedly, ten times or more. The chain employs TRBV5-4 and TRBJ1-2; possible D gene TRBD1, 6 bases. V lost 4 bases to trimming and J lost 3 bases, with 19 bases between them. Germline CDR1 reads SGHNT; CDR2 reads YYREEE (reference sequence). The CDR3 extends over 16 amino acids. The CDR3 sequence is CASSPGRAGAHYGYTF. The CDR3 DNA is TGTGCCAGCAGCCCGGGGCGGGCAGGGGCCCACTATGGCTACACCTTC.

This clone was seen once. V is TRBV5-4 and J is TRBJ2-3; 12 bases are shared with TRBD2. The junction had 8 bases not matched to a gene; V was cut back by 7 bases and J by 2 bases. Germline lookup yields CDR1 SGHNT and CDR2 YYREEE (reference sequence). The length of the CDR3 is 16 residues. The CDR3 reads CASGSSGGEHTDTQYF. The CDR3 nucleotides are TGTGCCAGCGGATCTAGCGGGGGGGAACACACAGATACGCAGTATTTT.

This clone was detected only once. This sequence joins TRBV10-3 and TRBJ1-2, with 9 positions matching TRBD1. J gave up 3 bases and V 10 bases, and 3 bases lay outside the gene matches. The germline gives CDR1 ENHRY, CDR2 SYGVKD. CDR3 length: 12 amino acids. Here the CDR3 reads CATRQGDYGYTF. Here the CDR3 DNA reads TGTGCCACCCGACAGGGGGACTATGGCTACACCTTC.

The chain combines TRBV11-2 with TRBJ2-1; 7 nucleotides align to TRBD2. After removal of 3 bases from V and 8 bases from J, the junction contained 10 bases not matched to a gene. Germline CDR1 and CDR2: SGHAT and FQNNGV. This CDR3 is built from 15 residues. CDR3: CASSFRLARYYEQFF. CDR3 nucleotides: TGTGCCAGCAGCTTCCGACTAGCTCGTTACTATGAGCAGTTCTTC.